The rows below give T cell receptor beta chains drawn from one sample of a study of OX40 agonist ivuxolimab in advanced cancers. Only in-frame clones appear in the TCRdb table, and some are missing; sequencing was by immunoSEQ multiplex PCR. This sample has more than 85,000 clones; 91% occur once, and the top ten carry around 1.7%. Specimen: CD4+ or CD8+ T cells sorted from blood, collected in a trial of the OX40 agonist ivuxolimab. The receptor set was obtained from an adult with an advanced solid tumor such as melanoma, head and neck, liver or kidney cancer. CDR3s include the opening cysteine and the closing phenylalanine or tryptophan. The size entry is marked missing in some rows and otherwise reads once, few, many or a size class.

TRBV6-1	TRBJ1-4	NA	CASRGVGGSNEKLFF
TRBV5-1	TRBJ2-5	NA	CASSPGTSGRRRKETQYF
TRBV18	TRBJ2-1	NA	CASSPYPPGTSGKTYNEQFF
TRBV5-4	TRBJ2-7	NA	CASSLGGSTYEQYF
TRBV6-5	TRBJ2-2	NA	CASSYRAGTGELFF
TRBV7-2	TRBJ2-2	NA	CASSPNTGELFF
TRBV28	TRBJ1-1	few	CASSLTGTGAPKAFF
TRBV7-2	TRBJ2-5	NA	CASTPTRGGQTQYF
TRBV4-3	TRBJ2-3	NA	CASSQDLGRGRTDTQYF
TRBV11-3	TRBJ2-5	NA	CASSFPQGAIGAQYF
TRBV28	TRBJ2-2	once	CASRRGTGRDTGELFF
TRBV28	TRBJ1-6	NA	CASKRPIRGDSPLHF
TRBV25-1	TRBJ1-2	NA	CASNRETVPNGYGYTF
TRBV30	TRBJ2-2	NA	CAWSVRVAGGGELFF
TRBV27	TRBJ1-4	NA	CASRPLEDRGKLFF
TRBV6-4	TRBJ1-4	NA	CASSGRTEKLFF
TRBV5-1	TRBJ2-7	once	CASSPTSASSYEQYF
TRBV5-1	TRBJ1-1	NA	CASSTRTGDTEAFF
TRBV18	TRBJ1-1	NA	CASSPSTVNTEAFF
TRBV28	TRBJ2-4	NA	CASSAGGNIQYF
TRBV7-3	TRBJ2-2	NA	CASSFLAGVGTGELFF
TRBV4-2	TRBJ2-7	NA	CASSLGDSIFYEQYF
TRBV5-1	TRBJ2-7	NA	CASSSSTRGEQYF
TRBV6-1	TRBJ2-3	NA	CASSEAPAGWGTDTQYF
TRBV6-6	TRBJ1-1	NA	CASTNPGTEAFF
TRBV6-6	TRBJ2-2	NA	CASSPAETGELFF
TRBV9	TRBJ2-3	NA	CASSVAPGLTDTQYF
TRBV28	TRBJ1-2	NA	CASSFDRWNYGYTF
TRBV6-1	TRBJ1-5	NA	CASKLTTGSNQPQHF
TRBV11-2	TRBJ2-5	NA	CASSLVVGVQETQYF
TRBV6-1	TRBJ2-5	NA	CASSGQGAGGETQYF
TRBV6-5	TRBJ1-2	NA	CASSHRPGELGYTF
TRBV6-5	TRBJ2-7	NA	CASSYGGSYEQYF
TRBV11-2	TRBJ2-3	NA	CASSLDIGDTQYF
TRBV11-3	TRBJ2-7	NA	CASSLGVSGTYEQYF
TRBV28	TRBJ1-2	NA	CASRERVGTRYGYTF
TRBV7-3	TRBJ2-1	NA	CASSLELADNEQFF
TRBV5-1	TRBJ1-1	NA	CASTADTMNTEAFF
TRBV27	TRBJ2-5	NA	CASSPGTMQTQYF
TRBV28	TRBJ2-1	NA	CASSRPQGRHEQFF
TRBV19	TRBJ2-1	few	CASRTSVSNEQFF
TRBV10-3	TRBJ1-5	NA	CAISARDSSNQPQHF
TRBV28	TRBJ2-5	NA	CASSQGFEETQYF
TRBV28	TRBJ2-7	NA	CASSSATTPYEQYF
TRBV7-3	TRBJ2-1	NA	CASSPRLAGYNEQFF
TRBV30	TRBJ2-3	NA	CAWRPPSVPTDTQYF
TRBV10-1	TRBJ2-7	NA	CASHGTRWGQYF
TRBV5-1	TRBJ1-4	NA	CASSSAATNEKLFF
TRBV7-2	TRBJ2-3	NA	CASSLVGGILDTQYF
TRBV7-2	TRBJ2-7	NA	CASSLASGTTPYEQYF
TRBV19	TRBJ2-7	NA	CASRPRPGQGRDEQYF